These T cell receptor beta chains were read from a single sample in a study of cytomegalovirus exposure and HLA in healthy donors. Using immunoSEQ multiplex PCR, the repertoire was profiled, and TCRdb retains in-frame clones only, with some absent. This repertoire shows over 45,000 clones, more than 85% found once; its top ten account for roughly 5.8%. The specimen was PBMCs. These TCRs come from a woman aged 18-29 years in good health and CMV-seronegative. The CDR3 runs from the conserved cysteine through the conserved F or W. The D gene is left open where the match is weak. Size tells how often a clone was seen (once, few, many) or the class of an expanded clone, and some rows leave it out.

J gene,clone size,V gene,D gene,CDR3 protein,CDR3 DNA
TRBJ2-2,NA,TRBV11-3,TRBD2,CASSPDPGLATGELFF,TGTGCCAGCAGCCCAGACCCGGGACTAGCAACCGGGGAGCTGTTTTTT
TRBJ1-1,NA,TRBV6-1,NA,CASSTEMNTEAFF,TGTGCCAGCAGTACAGAGATGAACACTGAAGCTTTCTTT
TRBJ2-7,NA,TRBV9,NA,CASSESLRGEQYF,TGTGCCAGCAGCGAATCGCTCAGGGGCGAGCAGTACTTC
TRBJ1-1,NA,TRBV5-1,NA,CASSLGWGDEAFF,TGCGCCAGCAGCCTGGGGTGGGGGGATGAAGCTTTCTTT
TRBJ2-1,NA,TRBV9,TRBD2,CASSEGTSGGNEQFF,TGTGCCAGCAGCGAGGGGACTAGCGGGGGGAATGAGCAGTTCTTC
TRBJ1-1,once,TRBV6-1,NA,CAAGGGAQNTEAFF,TGTGCCGCCGGAGGGGGGGCCCAAAACACTGAAGCTTTCTTT
TRBJ2-5,NA,TRBV2,NA,CASKEGTVQETQYF,TGTGCCAGCAAAGAGGGTACAGTCCAAGAGACCCAGTACTTC
TRBJ2-3,NA,TRBV4-1,TRBD2,CASSQDSRTSKDTQYF,TGCGCCAGCAGCCAAGATTCTAGGACTAGCAAAGATACGCAGTATTTT
TRBJ1-2,once,TRBV7-9,TRBD1,CASSLGSWDRVHGYTF,TGTGCCAGCAGCCTCGGATCCTGGGACAGAGTCCATGGCTACACCTTC
TRBJ2-3,NA,TRBV6-5,NA,CASSYPGAVRDTQYF,TGTGCCAGCAGTTACCCAGGGGCGGTGAGGGATACGCAGTATTTT
TRBJ1-2,NA,TRBV7-9,NA,CASSFSTPTNYGYTF,TGTGCCAGCAGCTTCAGTACACCAACTAACTATGGCTACACCTTC
TRBJ2-5,NA,TRBV5-4,TRBD2,CASSPRTSGRYQETQYF,TGTGCCAGCAGCCCCAGGACTAGCGGGAGATACCAAGAGACCCAGTACTTC
TRBJ2-7,NA,TRBV13,TRBD1,CASSPQTGTIGYEQYF,TGTGCCAGCAGCCCCCAGACAGGGACCATCGGCTACGAGCAGTACTTC
TRBJ2-3,many,TRBV6-4,TRBD2,CASSRLAGNTDTQYF,TGTGCCAGCTCCCGACTAGCGGGGAACACAGATACGCAGTATTTT
TRBJ1-3,NA,TRBV7-2,TRBD1,CASPGQGSGNTIYF,TGTGCCAGCCCGGGACAGGGATCTGGAAACACCATATATTTT
TRBJ1-4,NA,TRBV7-9,NA,CASSLRWIGENEKLFF,TGTGCCAGCAGCTTGAGGTGGATAGGAGAAAATGAAAAACTGTTTTTT
TRBJ1-4,NA,TRBV27,TRBD1,CASRPGTGNEKLFF,TGTGCCAGCAGGCCCGGGACAGGCAATGAAAAACTGTTTTTT
TRBJ1-1,NA,TRBV19,NA,CAAFPRGRPGRNTEAFF,TGTGCCGCGTTTCCTAGAGGACGGCCGGGGAGGAACACTGAAGCTTTCTTT
TRBJ2-3,NA,TRBV7-9,NA,CAGQRRGVTDTQYF,TGTGCAGGTCAAAGGCGGGGAGTCACAGATACGCAGTATTTT
TRBJ2-5,NA,TRBV7-8,TRBD2,CASTSGNPGTQYF,TGTGCCAGCACCAGCGGGAACCCGGGGACCCAGTACTTC